The clone carrying this TCR beta chain was seen a few times. TCR beta CDR3 region amplification was performed from RNA transcripts. In the first-round RT-PCR of the TCR CDR3, the HTBI primer set was used. TCRdb re-derived calls from the multiplex PCR reads in MiXCR, one entry per CDR3 protein. In the table there are about 350,000 distinct CDR3 sequences, approximately 18% of which are singletons. The data derive from a study of T cells in Graves' hyperthyroidism and ophthalmopathy. Patients aged 18 to 65 had newly diagnosed hyperthyroidism of under 2 months' duration. Diagnoses used clinical symptoms, serum thyroxine and TRAb, thyroid ultrasound and orbital computed tomography. The PBMCs were taken from around 9 ml of fresh peripheral blood. Germline CDR1 and CDR2: WNHNN and SYGVQD (reference sequence). This CDR3 is built from 14 residues. V lost 5 bases and J 4 bases, leaving 12 bases between the germline ends.

Sequencing used blood. The sequence was obtained from a woman under 40 with Graves' hyperthyroidism that later progressed to Graves' ophthalmopathy. The chain links TRBV10-1 to TRBJ2-1; D perhaps matches TRBD1 (5 bases). The CDR3 DNA reads TGCGCCAGCAGTTTAGACAGTGGATACAATGAGCAGTTCTTC. This encodes CASSLDSGYNEQFF.